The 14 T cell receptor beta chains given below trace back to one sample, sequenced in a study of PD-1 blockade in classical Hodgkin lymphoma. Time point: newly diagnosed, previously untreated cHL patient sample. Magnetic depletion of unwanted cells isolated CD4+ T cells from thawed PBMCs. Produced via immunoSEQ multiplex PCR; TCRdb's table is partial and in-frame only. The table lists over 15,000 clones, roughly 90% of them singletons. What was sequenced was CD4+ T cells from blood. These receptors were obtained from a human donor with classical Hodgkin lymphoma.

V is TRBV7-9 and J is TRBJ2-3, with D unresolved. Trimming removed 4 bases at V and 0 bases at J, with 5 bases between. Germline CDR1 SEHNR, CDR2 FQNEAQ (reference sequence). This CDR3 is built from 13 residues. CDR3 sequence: CASSSPSTDTQYF. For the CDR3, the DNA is TGTGCCAGCAGCTCACCAAGCACAGATACGCAGTATTTT.

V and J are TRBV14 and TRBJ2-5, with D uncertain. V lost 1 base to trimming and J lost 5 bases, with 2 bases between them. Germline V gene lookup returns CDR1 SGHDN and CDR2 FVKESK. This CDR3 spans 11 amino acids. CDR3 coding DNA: TGTGCCAGCAGCCAAGTGGAGACCCAGTACTTC. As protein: CASSQVETQYF.

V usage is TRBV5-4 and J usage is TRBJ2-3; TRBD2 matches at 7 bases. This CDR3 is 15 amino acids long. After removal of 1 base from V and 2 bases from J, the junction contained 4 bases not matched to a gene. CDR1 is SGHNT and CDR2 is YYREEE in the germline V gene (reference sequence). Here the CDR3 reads CASSLPRDYTDTQYF. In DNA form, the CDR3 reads TGTGCCAGCAGCTTGCCCCGGGACTACACAGATACGCAGTATTTT.

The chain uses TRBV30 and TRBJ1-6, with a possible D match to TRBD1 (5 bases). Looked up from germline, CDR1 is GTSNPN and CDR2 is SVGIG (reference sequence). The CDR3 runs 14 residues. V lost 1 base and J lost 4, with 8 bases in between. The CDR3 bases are TGTGCCTGGAGTGGGGGCGCTTATAATTCACCCCTCCACTTT. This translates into CAWSGGAYNSPLHF.

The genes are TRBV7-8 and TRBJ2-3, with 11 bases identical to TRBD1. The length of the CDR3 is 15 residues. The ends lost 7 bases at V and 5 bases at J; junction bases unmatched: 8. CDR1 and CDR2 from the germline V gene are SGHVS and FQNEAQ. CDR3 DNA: TGTGCCAGCACCTCCGGGACAGGGGGTGTAGATACGCAGTATTTT. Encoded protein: CASTSGTGGVDTQYF.

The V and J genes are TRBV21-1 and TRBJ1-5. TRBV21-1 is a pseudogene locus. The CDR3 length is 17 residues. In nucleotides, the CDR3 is TGTGCCAGCAGCAAACTCCCCCAAGGGTTTAGCAATCAGCCCCAGCATTTT. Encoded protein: CASSKLPQGFSNQPQHF.

CDR3 bases: TGCGCCAGCAGTGATCGGGGGCCCACTGAAGCTTTCTTT. Translated, it gives CASSDRGPTEAFF. This chain joins TRBV10-2 and TRBJ1-1, with D possibly TRBD1 on 6 matching bases. The CDR3 sequence is 13 residues long. Germline V gene data show CDR1 as WSHSY and CDR2 as SAAADI. Between the trimmed V and J ends, which lost 3 bases and 4 bases, there was a span of 9 bases.

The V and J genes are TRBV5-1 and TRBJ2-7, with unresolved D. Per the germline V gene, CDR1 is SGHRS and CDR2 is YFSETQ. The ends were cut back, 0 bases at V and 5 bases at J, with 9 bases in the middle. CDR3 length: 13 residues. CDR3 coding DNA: TGCGCCAGCAGCTTGGGGTTTCCCAACGAGCAGTACTTC. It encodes CASSLGFPNEQYF.

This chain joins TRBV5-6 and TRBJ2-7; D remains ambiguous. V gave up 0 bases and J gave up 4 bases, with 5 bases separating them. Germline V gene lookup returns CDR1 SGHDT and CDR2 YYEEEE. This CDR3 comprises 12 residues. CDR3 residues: CASSLALYEQYF. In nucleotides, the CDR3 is TGTGCCAGCAGCTTGGCCTTGTACGAGCAGTACTTC. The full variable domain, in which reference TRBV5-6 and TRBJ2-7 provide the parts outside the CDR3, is DAGVTQSPTHLIKTRGQQVTLRCSPKSGHDTVSWYQQALGQGPQFIFQYYEEEERQRGNFPDRFSGHQFPNYSSELNVNALLLGDSALYLCASSLALYEQYFGPGTRLTVT.

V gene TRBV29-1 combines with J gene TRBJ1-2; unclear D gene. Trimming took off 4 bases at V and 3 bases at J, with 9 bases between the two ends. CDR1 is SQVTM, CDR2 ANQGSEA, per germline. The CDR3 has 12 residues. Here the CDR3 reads CSVVLRDYGYTF. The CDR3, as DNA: TGCAGCGTTGTGTTAAGGGACTATGGCTACACCTTC.

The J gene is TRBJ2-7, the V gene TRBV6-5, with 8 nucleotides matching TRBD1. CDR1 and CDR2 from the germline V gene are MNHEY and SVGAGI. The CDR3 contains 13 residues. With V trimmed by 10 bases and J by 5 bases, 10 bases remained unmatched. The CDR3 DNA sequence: TGTGCCACCGGGGGACAGGCGGTCCACGAGCAGTACTTC. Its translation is CATGGQAVHEQYF.

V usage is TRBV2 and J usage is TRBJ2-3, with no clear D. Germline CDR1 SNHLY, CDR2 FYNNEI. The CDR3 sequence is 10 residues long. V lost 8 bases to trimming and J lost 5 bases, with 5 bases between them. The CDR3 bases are TGTGCCAGCGGAAAAGATACGCAGTATTTT. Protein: CASGKDTQYF.

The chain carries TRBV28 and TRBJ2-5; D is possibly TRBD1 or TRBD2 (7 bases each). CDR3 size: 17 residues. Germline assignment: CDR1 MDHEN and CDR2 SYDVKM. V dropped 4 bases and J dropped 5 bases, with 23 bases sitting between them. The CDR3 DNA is TGTGCCAGCAGTTCCAGGGGGGGCGGGAGTATCCGGGAGACCCAGTACTTC. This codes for CASSSRGGGSIRETQYF.

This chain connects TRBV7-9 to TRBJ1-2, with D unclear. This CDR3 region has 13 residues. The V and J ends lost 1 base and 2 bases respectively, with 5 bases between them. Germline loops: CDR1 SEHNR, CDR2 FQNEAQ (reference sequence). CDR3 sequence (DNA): TGTGCCAGCAGCTTAGACGGCAACTATGGCTACACCTTC. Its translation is CASSLDGNYGYTF.